This TCR beta chain was retrieved from a study of a mutant IDH1 vaccine in newly diagnosed glioma. Study summary: Pretreatment consisted of radiotherapy, temozolomide, or both, with most receiving both. Regarding the study as a whole: Pseudoprogression showed no apparent link to changes in top peripheral T cell clonotypes. Among all patients, vaccine-induced immune responses occurred in 90% to 95%.

Regarding this clone: Its target is unknown.

Time point specified: baseline, week 1 (first vaccination visit). As for treatment: pre-vaccination baseline after standard-of-care therapy. Astrocytomas that were new, WHO grade 3 or 4, IDH1-mutant and ATRX-lost were present in the donors. Germline V CDR1 and CDR2: MDHEN, SYDVKM. V lost 6 bases and J 4 bases, leaving 19 bases between the germline ends. The CDR3 is 15 residues long. Method: immunoSEQ multiplex PCR; TCRdb's copy keeps in-frame clones and lacks some. Of approximately 16,000 clones listed, just under 97% are singletons. This receptor was identified in a woman between 18 and 30 years old with glioma. Some clones in this sample may be carry-over from other donors' samples. The sample consisted of peripheral blood mononuclear cells (PBMCs), taken from a glioma patient treated with radiotherapy, temozolomide or both. The chain joins TRBV28 to TRBJ2-7, with D possibly TRBD2 on 6 matching bases. CDR3 residues: CASSPGGSSPYEQYF. In nucleotides, the CDR3 is TGTGCCAGCAGCCCTGGGGGGAGCTCCCCTTACGAGCAGTACTTC.